Described below is a single T cell receptor beta chain sequence and its context. Its specificity is not known. Data came from immunoSEQ multiplex PCR; TCRdb stores just in-frame clones and leaves some out. Of tens of thousands of clones listed, 70% to 90% are singletons. This record comes from a study of OX40 agonist ivuxolimab in advanced cancers. Study-level findings and limits: At doses 0.1 to 3.0 mg/kg, CD4+ and CD8+ clones expanded. CD8+ T cells were the subset that, on average, had more expanded clones than CD4+.

The CDR3 runs to 13 residues. The germline gives CDR1 SGHTA, CDR2 FQGTGA. The germline V and J ends were trimmed by 5 bases and 4 bases, with 12 bases remaining between them. The TCR was taken from an adult with an advanced solid tumor such as melanoma, head and neck, liver or kidney cancer. V usage is TRBV7-3 and J usage is TRBJ2-7; D is possibly TRBD1 (6 bases). Specimen: CD4+ or CD8+ T cells sorted from blood, collected in a trial of the OX40 agonist ivuxolimab. The CDR3 coding sequence is TGTGCCAGCAGCCACCTACAGGGTTACGAGCAGTACTTC. Its translation: CASSHLQGYEQYF.